These 11 T cell receptor beta chains originate from one sample sequenced in a study of regulatory T cells in long-lasting Graves disease. Relying on iRepertoire HTBI primers and Arm-PCR of CDR3 regions, the team built TCR beta libraries. MiXCR, applied by TCRdb to the multiplex PCR reads, yields one record per CDR3 protein. The sample carries about 440,000 distinct CDR3 sequences, 15% recorded once. Time point in this sample: newly diagnosed GD, antithyroid drugs for less than 3 months. TCR sequences were obtained from RNA taken from PBMCs. These same records also appear under a second study, on T cells in Graves' hyperthyroidism and ophthalmopathy.

This material consisted of peripheral blood mononuclear cells (PBMCs), taken at new diagnosis, from a patient treated with antithyroid drugs. The receptor source for this set is a woman in her 30s with Graves disease.

This clonotype has only a few counts. An end of the junction does not agree with germline; a read error may underlie this. This rearrangement joins TRBV20-1 to TRBJ1-1; 8 bases match TRBD1. The CDR3 consists of 12 residues. The germline V gene encodes CDR1 DFQATT and CDR2 SNEGSKA (reference sequence). The CDR3 reads CSARAGGTEASF. CDR3 nucleotides: TGCAGTGCTAGAGCAGGGGGCACTGAAGCTTCCTTT.

This clonotype has a count of ten or more. The rearrangement links TRBV6-1 to TRBJ1-4; tentatively, D is TRBD1 (6 bases). V lost 5 bases and J lost 3, with 13 bases in between. The germline V gene has CDR1 MNHNS and CDR2 SASEGT. The CDR3 is 15 residues long. CDR3: CASSQGTSPNEKLFF. CDR3 DNA sequence: TGTGCCAGCAGTCAGGGGACATCCCCTAATGAAAAACTGTTTTTT.

This clonotype was detected ten times or more. The V call is TRBV3-1, the J call TRBJ2-1, with D uncertain. Germline assignment: CDR1 LGHDT and CDR2 YNNKEL (reference sequence). The length of the CDR3 is 13 residues. V was clipped by 0 bases and J by 7 bases, with 7 bases between them. The CDR3 is CASSQDPNNEQFF. DNA of the CDR3: TGTGCCAGCAGCCAAGATCCGAATAATGAGCAGTTCTTC.

This clonotype was seen ten or more times. This chain uses TRBV18 with TRBJ2-1; 11 bases map to TRBD2. This CDR3 is built from 16 residues. The V gene's germline CDR1 is KGHSH and CDR2 LQKENI. V was pared by 4 bases and J by 4 bases, with 6 bases of the junction left unmatched. CDR3 region: CASSQRTSGSYNEQFF. Here the CDR3 DNA reads TGTGCCAGCTCACAACGGACTAGCGGGTCTTACAATGAGCAGTTCTTC.

This clonotype was counted between two and nine times. In nucleotides, the CDR3 is TGTGCCAGCAGCCAAGATGACCAGGCGACCTATAATTCACCCCTCCACTTT. It is translated as CASSQDDQATYNSPLHF. The chain is built from TRBV3-1 and TRBJ1-6; no definite D call. Trimming shortened V by 0 bases and J by 2 bases, and 11 bases separated the two germline ends. Germline CDR1 and CDR2: LGHDT and YNNKEL (reference sequence). The length of the CDR3 is 17 residues.

This clonotype was seen ten or more times. This chain joins TRBV28 and TRBJ1-2, with D possibly matching TRBD1 (6 bases). This CDR3 contains 13 residues. CDR1 is MDHEN, CDR2 SYDVKM, per germline. V was cut by 6 bases and J by 4 bases, with 12 bases left in between. The CDR3 nucleotides are TGTGCCAGCAGGACTACAGGGACCTATGGCTACACCTTC. Its protein is CASRTTGTYGYTF.

This clonotype has at least ten counts. The chain has TRBV28 and TRBJ2-7; D remains ambiguous. The CDR3 has 11 residues. The V end was cut by 6 bases, the J end by 2 bases, with 5 bases between. Germline V lookup: CDR1 MDHEN, CDR2 SYDVKM. The CDR3 region is CASSTAYEQYF. The CDR3 coding sequence is TGTGCCAGCAGCACCGCCTACGAGCAGTACTTC.

This clonotype was counted ten times or more. The chain joins TRBV7-6 to TRBJ2-3; no clear D. This CDR3 spans 15 amino acids. Trimming left V 0 bases short and J 8 bases short, with 15 bases between. Per the germline V gene, CDR1 is SGHVS and CDR2 is FNYEAQ. The DNA for the CDR3 is TGTGCCAGCAGCTTAGCGCTGGGCGGCCTCCCTACGCAGTATTTT. It is translated as CASSLALGGLPTQYF.

This clonotype came up a few times. The V gene is TRBV28, the J gene TRBJ1-6; TRBD1 matches 8 bases. CDR3 length: 13 amino acids. Germline loops: CDR1 MDHEN, CDR2 SYDVKM. The V and J ends lost 8 bases and 7 bases, in that order; junction bases with no gene match: 4. Here the CDR3 DNA reads TGTGCCAGCGCGGACAGGGCCAATTCACCCCTCCACTTT. This gives the protein CASADRANSPLHF.

This clonotype was seen many times. The chain uses TRBV6-2 or TRBV6-3 and TRBJ2-7, with 11 bases identical to TRBD2. The germline CDR1 and CDR2 sequences are MNHEY and SVGEGT. Losses at the gene ends were 2 bases for V and 4 bases for J; bases not matched to a gene: 7. The CDR3 runs to 16 residues. The CDR3 here is CASSYRLAGKNYEQYF. In DNA, the CDR3 is TGTGCCAGCAGTTACCGACTAGCGGGAAAGAATTACGAGCAGTACTTC.

This clonotype has at least ten counts. The V call is TRBV20-1, the J call TRBJ2-7; 8 nucleotides match TRBD2. Germline lookup yields CDR1 DFQATT and CDR2 SNEGSKA (reference sequence). The CDR3 totals 12 residues. V dropped 3 bases and J dropped 2; count of bases not matched to a gene: 0. The CDR3, as DNA: TGCAGTGCTAGCGGGAGGGCCTACGAGCAGTACTTC. Translating it yields CSASGRAYEQYF.